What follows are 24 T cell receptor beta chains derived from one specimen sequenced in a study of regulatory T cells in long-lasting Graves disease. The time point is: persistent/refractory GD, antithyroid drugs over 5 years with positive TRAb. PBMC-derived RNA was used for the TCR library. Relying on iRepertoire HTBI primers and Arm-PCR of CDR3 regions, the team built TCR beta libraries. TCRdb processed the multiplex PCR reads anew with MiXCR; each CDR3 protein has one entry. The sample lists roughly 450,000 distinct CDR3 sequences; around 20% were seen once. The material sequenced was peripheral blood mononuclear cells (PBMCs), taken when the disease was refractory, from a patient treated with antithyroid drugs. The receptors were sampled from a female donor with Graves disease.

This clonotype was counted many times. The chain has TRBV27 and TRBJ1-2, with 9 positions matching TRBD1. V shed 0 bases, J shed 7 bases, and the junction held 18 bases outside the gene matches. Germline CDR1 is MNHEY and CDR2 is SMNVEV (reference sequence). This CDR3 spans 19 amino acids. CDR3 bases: TGTGCCAGCAGTTTATCGTATCCGGGACAGGGATCCTTCATTAGTGGCTACACCTTC. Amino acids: CASSLSYPGQGSFISGYTF.

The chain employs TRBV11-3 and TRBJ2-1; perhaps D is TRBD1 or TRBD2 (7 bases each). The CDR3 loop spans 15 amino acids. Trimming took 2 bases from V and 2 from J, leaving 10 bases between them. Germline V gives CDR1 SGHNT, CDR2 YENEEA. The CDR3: CASSLQGGAYNEQFF. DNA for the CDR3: TGTGCCAGCAGCTTACAGGGGGGGGCCTACAATGAGCAGTTCTTC.

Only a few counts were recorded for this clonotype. The CDR3 loop is CASSYSKAGRLGHYGYTF. The DNA for the CDR3 is TGTGCCAGCAGTTACTCGAAGGCGGGGCGCCTAGGCCATTATGGCTACACCTTC. V is TRBV6-2 or TRBV6-3 and J is TRBJ1-2; a possible D gene is TRBD1 (5 bases). Trimming pared 0 bases from V and 5 bases from J, leaving 22 bases between. This CDR3 comprises 18 residues. CDR1 and CDR2 (germline): MNHEY, SVGEGT.

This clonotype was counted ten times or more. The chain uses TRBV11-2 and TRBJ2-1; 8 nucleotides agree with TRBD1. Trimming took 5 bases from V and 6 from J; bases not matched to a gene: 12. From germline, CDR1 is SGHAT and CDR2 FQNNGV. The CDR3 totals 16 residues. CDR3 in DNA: TGTGCCAGCAGCCCCATACGGATGCAGGGGGCCAATGAGCAGTTCTTC. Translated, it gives CASSPIRMQGANEQFF.

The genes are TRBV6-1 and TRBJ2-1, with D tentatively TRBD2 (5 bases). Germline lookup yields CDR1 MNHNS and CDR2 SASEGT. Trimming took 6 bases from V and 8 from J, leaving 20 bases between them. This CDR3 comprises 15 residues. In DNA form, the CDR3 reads TGTGCCAGCAGCTCTACCCGACTAACCCCCGATGAGCAGTTCTTC. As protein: CASSSTRLTPDEQFF.

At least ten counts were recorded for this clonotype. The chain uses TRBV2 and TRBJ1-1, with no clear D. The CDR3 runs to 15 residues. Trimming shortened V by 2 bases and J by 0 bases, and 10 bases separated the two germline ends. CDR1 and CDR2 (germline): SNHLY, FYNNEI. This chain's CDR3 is CASSERVKMNTEAFF. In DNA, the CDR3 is TGTGCCAGCAGTGAACGCGTGAAAATGAACACTGAAGCTTTCTTT.

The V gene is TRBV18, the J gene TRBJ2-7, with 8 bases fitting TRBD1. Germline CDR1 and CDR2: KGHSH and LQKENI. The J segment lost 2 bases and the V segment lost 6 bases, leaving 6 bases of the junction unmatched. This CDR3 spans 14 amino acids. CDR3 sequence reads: CASSPMGQAYEQYF. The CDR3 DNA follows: TGTGCCAGCTCTCCAATGGGACAGGCCTACGAGCAGTACTTC.

The CDR3 reads CASSLGGGINEQFF. The CDR3 region has the DNA TGTGCCAGCAGCTTAGGGGGGGGGATCAATGAGCAGTTCTTC. The chain uses TRBV7-2 and TRBJ2-1; 7 nucleotides align to TRBD2. This CDR3 is 14 amino acids long. V shed 1 base, J shed 6 bases, and the junction held 3 bases outside the gene matches. Germline lookup yields CDR1 SGHTA and CDR2 FQGNSA.

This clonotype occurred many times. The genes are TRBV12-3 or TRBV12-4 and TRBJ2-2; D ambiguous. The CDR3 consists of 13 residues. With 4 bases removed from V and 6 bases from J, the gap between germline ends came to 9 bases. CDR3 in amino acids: CASSSGVAGELFF. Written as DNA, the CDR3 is TGTGCCAGCAGTTCAGGAGTGGCCGGGGAGCTGTTTTTT.

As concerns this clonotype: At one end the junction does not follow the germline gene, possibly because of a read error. CDR3 sequence (DNA): TGTGCCATCAGTGAGTCGACAGGGCTAATGACCGGAGAGCTGTTTTTT. Encoded protein: CAISESTGLMTGELFF. V gene TRBV10-3 combines with J gene TRBJ2-2; the match to TRBD1 covers 7 bases. The CDR3 has 16 residues. Germline lookup yields CDR1 ENHRY and CDR2 SYGVKD.

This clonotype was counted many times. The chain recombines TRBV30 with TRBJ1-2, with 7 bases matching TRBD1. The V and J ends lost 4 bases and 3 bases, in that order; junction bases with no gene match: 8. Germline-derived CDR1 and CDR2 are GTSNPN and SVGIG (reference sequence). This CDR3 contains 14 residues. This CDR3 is CAWIVTGVDYGYTF. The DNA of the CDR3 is TGTGCCTGGATTGTCACAGGGGTGGACTATGGCTACACCTTC.

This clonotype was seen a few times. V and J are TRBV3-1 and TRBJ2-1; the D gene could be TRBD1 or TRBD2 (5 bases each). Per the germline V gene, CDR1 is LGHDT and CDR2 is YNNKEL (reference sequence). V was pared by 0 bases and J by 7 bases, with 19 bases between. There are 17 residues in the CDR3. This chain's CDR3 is CASSQEAGRTKKNEQFF. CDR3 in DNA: TGTGCCAGCAGCCAAGAGGCGGGCAGGACAAAGAAGAATGAGCAGTTCTTC.

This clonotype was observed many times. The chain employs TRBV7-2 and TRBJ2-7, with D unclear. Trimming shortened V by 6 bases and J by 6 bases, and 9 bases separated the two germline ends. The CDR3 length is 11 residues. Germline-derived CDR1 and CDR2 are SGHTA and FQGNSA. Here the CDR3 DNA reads TGTGCCAGCAGTCTGAGAGCCGAGCAGTACTTC. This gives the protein CASSLRAEQYF.

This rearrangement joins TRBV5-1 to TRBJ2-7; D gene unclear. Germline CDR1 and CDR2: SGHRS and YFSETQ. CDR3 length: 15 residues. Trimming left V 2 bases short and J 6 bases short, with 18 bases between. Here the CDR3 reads CASSFSRVTPGEQYF. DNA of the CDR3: TGCGCCAGCAGCTTTTCCCGGGTTACCCCCGGCGAGCAGTACTTC. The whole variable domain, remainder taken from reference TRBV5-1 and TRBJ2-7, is KAGVTQTPRYLIKTRGQQVTLSCSPISGHRSVSWYQQTPGQGLQFLFEYFSETQRNKGNFPGRFSGRQFSNSRSEMNVSTLELGDSALYLCASSFSRVTPGEQYFGPGTRLTVT.

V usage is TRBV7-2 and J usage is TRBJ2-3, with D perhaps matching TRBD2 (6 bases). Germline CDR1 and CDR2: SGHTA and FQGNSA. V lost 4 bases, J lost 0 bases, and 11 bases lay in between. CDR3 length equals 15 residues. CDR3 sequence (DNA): TGTGCCAGCAGCTGGACCGGGAGTAGCACAGATACGCAGTATTTT. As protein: CASSWTGSSTDTQYF.

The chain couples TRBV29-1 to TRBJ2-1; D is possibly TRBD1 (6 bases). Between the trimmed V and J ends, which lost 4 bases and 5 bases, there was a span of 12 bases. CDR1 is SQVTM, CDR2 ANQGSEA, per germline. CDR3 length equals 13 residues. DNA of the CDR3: TGCAGCGTTGCAGGGGTCGCCCACAATGAGCAGTTCTTC. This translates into CSVAGVAHNEQFF.

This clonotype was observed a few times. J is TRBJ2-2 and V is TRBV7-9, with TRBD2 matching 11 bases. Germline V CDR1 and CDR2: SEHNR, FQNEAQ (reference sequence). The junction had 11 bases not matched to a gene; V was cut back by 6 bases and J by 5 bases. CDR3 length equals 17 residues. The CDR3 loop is CASSHPRTSGPTGELFF. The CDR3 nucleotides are TGTGCCAGCAGTCACCCTAGGACTAGCGGGCCAACCGGGGAGCTGTTTTTT.

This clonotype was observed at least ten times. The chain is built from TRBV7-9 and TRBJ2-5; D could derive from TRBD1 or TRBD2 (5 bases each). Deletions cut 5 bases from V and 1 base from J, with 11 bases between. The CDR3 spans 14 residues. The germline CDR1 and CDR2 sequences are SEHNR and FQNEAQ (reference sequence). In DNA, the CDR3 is TGTGCCAGCAGCACAGGACTTACCCAAGAGACCCAGTACTTC. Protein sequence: CASSTGLTQETQYF.

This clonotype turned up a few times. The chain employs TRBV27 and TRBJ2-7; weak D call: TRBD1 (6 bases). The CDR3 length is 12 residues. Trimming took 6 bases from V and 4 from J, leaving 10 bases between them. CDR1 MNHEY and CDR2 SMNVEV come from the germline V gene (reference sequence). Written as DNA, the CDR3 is TGTGCCAGCAGAGACAGGAGGTACGAGCAGTACTTC. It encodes CASRDRRYEQYF.

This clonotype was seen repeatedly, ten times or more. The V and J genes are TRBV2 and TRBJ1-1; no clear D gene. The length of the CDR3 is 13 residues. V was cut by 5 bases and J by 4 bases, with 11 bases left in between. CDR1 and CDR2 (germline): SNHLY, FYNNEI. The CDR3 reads CASSLSVATEAFF. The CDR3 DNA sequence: TGTGCCAGCAGTCTCTCGGTTGCCACTGAAGCTTTCTTT.

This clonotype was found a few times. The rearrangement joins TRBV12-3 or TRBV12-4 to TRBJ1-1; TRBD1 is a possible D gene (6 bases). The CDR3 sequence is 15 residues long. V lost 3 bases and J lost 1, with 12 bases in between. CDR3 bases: TGTGCCAGCAGTTTGGGGGGGGCTGGGAACACTGAAGCTTTCTTT. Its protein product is CASSLGGAGNTEAFF.

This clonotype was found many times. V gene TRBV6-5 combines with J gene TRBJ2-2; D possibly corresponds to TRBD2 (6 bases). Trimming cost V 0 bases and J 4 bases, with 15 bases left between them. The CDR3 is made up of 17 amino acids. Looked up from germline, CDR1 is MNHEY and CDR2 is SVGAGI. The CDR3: CASSYSLGGASTGELFF. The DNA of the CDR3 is TGTGCCAGCAGTTACTCGTTAGGAGGGGCGAGCACCGGGGAGCTGTTTTTT.

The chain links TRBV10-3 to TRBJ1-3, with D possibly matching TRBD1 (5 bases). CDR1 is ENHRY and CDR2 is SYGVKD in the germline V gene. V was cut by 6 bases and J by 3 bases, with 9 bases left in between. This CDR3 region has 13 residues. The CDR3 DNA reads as TGTGCCATCAGCAGGGTGGATGGAAACACCATATATTTT. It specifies CAISRVDGNTIYF.

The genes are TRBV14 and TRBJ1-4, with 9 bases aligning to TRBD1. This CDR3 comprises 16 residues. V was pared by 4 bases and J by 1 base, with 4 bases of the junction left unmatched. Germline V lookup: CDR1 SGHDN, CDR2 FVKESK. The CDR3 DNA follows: TGTGCCAGCAGCCCCCCGGGACAGGGAACTAATGAAAAACTGTTTTTT. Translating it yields CASSPPGQGTNEKLFF.